This T cell receptor beta chain was sequenced during a study of T cell responses to AZD1222 COVID-19 vaccine. Study results and limitations: There were vaccine-associated CD4 TCRs across spike, dominant at 160-218 and 743-854. Donors were mostly white British, more females; clonal diversity possibly underestimated.

Assay used: immunoSEQ multiplex PCR; TCRdb lists only in-frame clones, some missing. The sample has around 78,000 clones; roughly 88% are singletons. Concerning this clone: What it binds is unknown.

Looked up from germline, CDR1 is MGHRA and CDR2 is YSYEKL. The CDR3 covers 16 residues. Trimming removed 6 bases from V and 7 bases from J; junction bases left unmatched: 11. The chain is built from TRBV4-1 and TRBJ1-6, with 8 bases that match TRBD1. Source: peripheral blood, taken 28 days after the second AZD1222 dose. The clonotype originates from an adult who received the AZD1222 COVID-19 vaccine. The CDR3 coding sequence is TGCGCCAGCAGATTCACGGGACAGGAAATGAATTCACCCCTCCACTTT. This translates into CASRFTGQEMNSPLHF.